The TCR beta chain under discussion was sequenced for a study of shared clonotypes between healthy human individuals. Study-level findings and limits: When naive CD4 clonotypes were compared across a few donors, approximately 5% were shared. Non-shared clonotypes had lower generation probabilities than those shared by all four donors.

As originally analysed: Junction-only sequences without quality scores came from ImmunoSEQ, so filtering differed. Produced via immunoSEQ multiplex PCR; TCRdb's table is partial and in-frame only. V and J calls and clone size are those listed in that table; D and trimming were worked out from the DNA. The sample carries approximately 2,200,000 clones, about 93% recorded once. CD45RO-negative CD8 cells positively selected for CCR7 made up the naive population, which excluded terminally differentiated effector memory CD45RA+ cells. HIV-negative, healthy adults without recent acute infections or vaccinations were the donors. Note on this clone: The antigen remains unidentified.

The sequence was obtained from a young man in good health. Some clones in this sample may be carry-over from other donors' samples. Material for sequencing was naive CD8+ T cells from PBMCs.

The CDR3 loop is CASSDGTRSYNEQFF. In DNA form, the CDR3 reads TGTGCCAGCAGTGATGGGACTCGGAGTTACAATGAGCAGTTCTTC. The chain employs TRBV6-4 and TRBJ2-1, with D possibly matching TRBD2 (6 bases). This CDR3 comprises 15 residues. CDR1 is MRHNA and CDR2 is SNTAGT in the germline V gene. Deletions cut 3 bases from V and 4 bases from J, with 13 bases between.